Shown below are 27 T cell receptor beta chains from a single sample sequenced in a study of type 1 regulatory T cells. One entry per CDR3 protein, called by TCRdb with MiXCR from the reads. Of fewer than 30,000 distinct CDR3 sequences detected, over 55% appear once; the ten largest clones hold about 14%. For these receptors, no antigen is known. The specimen sequenced was cultured T cells, either the whole culture or a sorted T cell fraction (not recorded which). Subset here: Tr1-enriched cell product generated in vitro against host alloantigens. The receptor set was obtained from a human donor in good health.

This clonotype was observed a handful of times. An end of the junction differs from the germline gene, which may be a read error. This chain uses TRBV4-2 with TRBJ2-7; weak D call: TRBD1 (5 bases). CDR1 is LGHNA and CDR2 is YNFKEQ in the germline V gene. The CDR3 runs to 12 residues. The CDR3 sequence is CASSVTAGQLSF. CDR3 nucleotides: TGTGCCAGCAGCGTTACTGCAGGGCAACTATCATTC.

The rearrangement joins TRBV9 to TRBJ2-2, with a weak D call TRBD1 (5 bases). Deletions cut 3 bases from V and 2 bases from J, with 11 bases between. Germline V gene lookup returns CDR1 SGDLS and CDR2 YYNGEE. The CDR3 has 15 residues. The CDR3 bases are TGTGCCAGCAGCGCGGACATTGTAAACACCGGGGAGCTGTTTTTT. This codes for CASSADIVNTGELFF.

This chain links TRBV3-1 with TRBJ2-7; perhaps TRBD1 as D (5 bases). Trimming stripped 4 bases from V and 6 bases from J, with 7 bases between. The CDR3 runs to 11 residues. Germline CDR1 reads LGHDT; CDR2 reads YNNKEL (reference sequence). CDR3 DNA: TGTGCCAGCAGCCGTAGGGGCGAGCAGTACTTC. It is translated as CASSRRGEQYF.

By share of the sample, this clonotype is medium-sized. CDR3 sequence: CASSVTGTPSTDTQYF. The DNA for the CDR3 is TGTGCCAGCAGCGTAACCGGGACCCCTAGCACAGATACGCAGTATTTT. The chain carries TRBV9 and TRBJ2-3; perhaps D is TRBD1 or TRBD2 (5 bases each). CDR3 length equals 16 residues. With 1 base removed from V and 0 bases from J, the gap between germline ends came to 12 bases. Germline lookup yields CDR1 SGDLS and CDR2 YYNGEE. The full variable domain, in which reference TRBV9 and TRBJ2-3 provide the parts outside the CDR3, is DSGVTQTPKHLITATGQRVTLRCSPRSGDLSVYWYQQSLDQGLQFLIQYYNGEERAKGNILERFSAQQFPDLHSELNLSSLELGDSALYFCASSVTGTPSTDTQYFGPGTRLTVL.

The chain uses TRBV24-1 and TRBJ1-2, with 8 bases that match TRBD1. The CDR3 runs 13 residues. Germline V CDR1 and CDR2: KGHDR, SFDVKD. Unmatched junction bases numbered 3, after V lost 3 bases and J lost 7 bases. This CDR3 reads CATSDPGTGGYTF. CDR3 sequence (DNA): TGTGCCACCAGTGATCCCGGGACAGGTGGCTACACCTTC.

The J gene is TRBJ2-5, the V gene TRBV28, with D tentatively TRBD2 (7 bases). Germline CDR1 reads MDHEN; CDR2 reads SYDVKM. V lost 5 bases to trimming and J lost 2 bases, with 15 bases between them. The CDR3 is made up of 15 amino acids. The CDR3 loop is CASSAGAAMQETQYF. The CDR3 bases are TGTGCCAGCAGTGCGGGGGCAGCGATGCAAGAGACCCAGTACTTC.

The rearrangement links TRBV5-1 to TRBJ2-1; 9 nucleotides match TRBD1. The V segment lost 4 bases and the J segment 8 bases; nucleotides outside the gene matches: 7. Germline CDR1 and CDR2: SGHRS and YFSETQ. The CDR3 loop spans 14 amino acids. DNA of the CDR3: TGCGCCAGCAGCCTGCCGGGACAGGGTTATGAGCAGTTCTTC. Amino acids: CASSLPGQGYEQFF.

For the CDR3, the DNA is TGCGCCAGCAGCACGGGACAGTTGGTCCCTGAAGCTTTCTTT. Its protein is CASSTGQLVPEAFF. V is TRBV5-1 and J is TRBJ1-1; 7 bases fit TRBD1. There are 14 residues in the CDR3. The V and J ends lost 4 bases and 6 bases, in that order; junction bases with no gene match: 9. The germline gives CDR1 SGHRS, CDR2 YFSETQ.

This clonotype was seen only a few times. This sequence joins TRBV20-1 and TRBJ2-3, with unresolved D. Germline CDR1 reads DFQATT; CDR2 reads SNEGSKA (reference sequence). Trimming stripped 6 bases from V and 5 bases from J, with 9 bases between. The CDR3 runs 11 residues. CDR3 nucleotide sequence: TGCAGTGCCGCGTGGGTAGATACGCAGTATTTT. Translated: CSAAWVDTQYF.

The chain combines TRBV4-2 with TRBJ2-3, with TRBD2 matching over 8 bases. Germline CDR1 is LGHNA and CDR2 is YNFKEQ. The CDR3 contains 16 residues. V lost 3 bases to trimming and J lost 2 bases; unmatched junction nucleotides: 7. The CDR3 region has the DNA TGTGCCAGCAGCCAGGCCGGGACTAGTATCACAGATACGCAGTATTTT. This codes for CASSQAGTSITDTQYF.

The V gene is TRBV12-3 or TRBV12-4, the J gene TRBJ1-4; a possible D gene is TRBD1 (5 bases). Trimming left V 4 bases short and J 5 bases short, with 11 bases between. The CDR3 covers 14 residues. The CDR3, as DNA: TGTGCCAGCAGTTCGAGCCAGGGAAATGAAAAACTGTTTTTT. Translation gives CASSSSQGNEKLFF.

The V and J genes are TRBV19 and TRBJ1-5; no definite D call. The V gene lost 9 bases and the J gene lost 2 bases, with 11 bases spanning the gap. The CDR3 is made up of 13 amino acids. Germline V gives CDR1 LNHDA, CDR2 SQIVND (reference sequence). CDR3 nucleotides: TGTGCCAGCCTTGACACGGGCAATCAGCCCCAGCATTTT. Translating gives CASLDTGNQPQHF.

The chain links TRBV18 to TRBJ1-1; D is unresolved. The CDR3 has 15 amino acids. V was clipped by 3 bases and J by 6 bases, with 17 bases between them. Per the germline V gene, CDR1 is KGHSH and CDR2 is LQKENI. The CDR3 nucleotides read TGTGCCAGCTCACCGAGCGGACCCCCTCCGGCTGAAGCTTTCTTT. Protein sequence: CASSPSGPPPAEAFF.

The chain carries TRBV27 and TRBJ1-2; 9 bases are a match to TRBD1. This CDR3 is 15 amino acids long. V dropped 3 bases and J dropped 5; count of bases not matched to a gene: 7. From germline, CDR1 is MNHEY and CDR2 SMNVEV (reference sequence). Here the CDR3 reads CASSFMGQGVYGYTF. The CDR3 nucleotides read TGTGCCAGCAGTTTCATGGGACAGGGAGTTTATGGCTACACCTTC.

Only a few counts were recorded for this clonotype. CDR3 sequence: CASSSGLAGNKNIQYF. The CDR3, as DNA: TGTGCCAGCAGTTCCGGACTAGCGGGGAACAAAAACATTCAGTACTTC. The chain recombines TRBV6-5 with TRBJ2-4; TRBD2 matches at 12 bases. Germline loops: CDR1 MNHEY, CDR2 SVGAGI. V was pared by 4 bases and J by 3 bases, with 4 bases of the junction left unmatched. The CDR3 totals 16 residues.

This chain links TRBV7-6 with TRBJ2-7; a weak D match, TRBD2 (6 bases). This CDR3 region has 14 residues. The germline CDR1 and CDR2 sequences are SGHVS and FNYEAQ. Trimming left V 5 bases short and J 4 bases short, with 15 bases between. The CDR3 nucleotides read TGTGCCAGCAGCCTTGATGGCGCGGGGTACGAGCAGTACTTC. This codes for CASSLDGAGYEQYF.

V is TRBV5-1 and J is TRBJ2-1; D tentatively fits TRBD1 or TRBD2 (5 bases each). The CDR3 covers 13 residues. Per germline, CDR1 SGHRS and CDR2 YFSETQ. V was trimmed by 3 bases and J by 7 bases, leaving 11 bases between them. CDR3 DNA: TGCGCCAGCAGCTATATTGGGGGAAATGAGCAGTTCTTC. Its protein is CASSYIGGNEQFF.

This chain connects TRBV6-1 to TRBJ1-1, with D hard to call. V was trimmed by 5 bases and J by 0 bases, leaving 13 bases between them. The germline V gene has CDR1 MNHNS and CDR2 SASEGT. The CDR3 contains 15 residues. The CDR3 DNA is TGTGCCAGCAGTCCCCTCCCCGGGGTGAACACTGAAGCTTTCTTT. Translated, it gives CASSPLPGVNTEAFF.

The chain couples TRBV12-3 or TRBV12-4 to TRBJ2-3; TRBD2 aligns across 10 bases. This CDR3 has 15 amino acids. V shed 5 bases and J 1 base; nucleotides not matched to a gene: 3. The DNA of the CDR3 is TGTGCCAGCAGTCAGCGGGGGGGCGGCACAGATACGCAGTATTTT. It specifies CASSQRGGGTDTQYF.

This clonotype is termed medium-sized. V gene TRBV5-1 combines with J gene TRBJ2-5; 7 bases fit TRBD1. The CDR3 spans 15 residues. In germline, CDR1 is SGHRS, CDR2 YFSETQ. The V and J ends lost 3 bases and 4 bases, in that order; junction bases with no gene match: 9. The CDR3 DNA reads as TGCGCCAGCAGCTCCACGGGACAGTTCACAGAGACCCAGTACTTC. The encoded protein is CASSSTGQFTETQYF.

The chain couples TRBV7-2 to TRBJ1-2; tentative D call: TRBD1 (6 bases). Deletions cut 3 bases from V and 4 bases from J, with 12 bases between. This CDR3 comprises 14 residues. CDR1 is SGHTA, CDR2 FQGNSA, per germline. The CDR3 spells CASSFQGKGYGYTF. CDR3 bases: TGTGCCAGCAGCTTTCAGGGGAAGGGCTATGGCTACACCTTC.

The chain joins TRBV5-1 to TRBJ2-2, with no clear D. Trimming removed 4 bases at V and 6 bases at J, with 13 bases between. Germline assignment: CDR1 SGHRS and CDR2 YFSETQ. The CDR3 extends over 14 amino acids. As DNA, the CDR3 is TGCGCCAGCAGCGACGCGGCCCTCCCCGGGGAGCTGTTTTTT. Amino acids: CASSDAALPGELFF.

V and J are TRBV7-9 and TRBJ2-7; 11 positions agree with TRBD2. V lost 0 bases, J lost 3 bases, and 13 bases stayed unmatched. CDR3 length equals 19 residues. Germline CDR1 SEHNR, CDR2 FQNEAQ (reference sequence). CDR3 DNA: TGTGCCAGCAGCTTAGCTAGGGCGCGGGGACTAGCGGCGAACTACGAGCAGTACTTC. Encoded protein: CASSLARARGLAANYEQYF.

In regard to this clonotype: The junction differs from germline at one of its ends, possibly a read error. The chain employs TRBV7-2 and TRBJ2-5; 9 bases align to TRBD2. CDR3 length equals 15 residues. CDR1 SGHTA and CDR2 FQGNSA come from the germline V gene. In nucleotides, the CDR3 is TGTGCCAGCAGCCTAGCGGGGCCCCTCCAAGAGACCCAGTACTTC. Translation gives CASSLAGPLQETQYF.

Here the CDR3 DNA reads TGTGCCAGCAGTGCTCCACAGGGATCCGGAAACACCATATATTTT. Translated, it gives CASSAPQGSGNTIYF. The chain recombines TRBV6-1 with TRBJ1-3; D may be TRBD1 (6 bases). With 4 bases removed from V and 4 bases from J, the gap between germline ends came to 14 bases. CDR1 is MNHNS, CDR2 SASEGT, per germline. The CDR3 length is 15 residues.

The genes are TRBV5-4 and TRBJ2-1, with a possible D match to TRBD2 (5 bases). The CDR3 loop spans 11 amino acids. Germline CDR1 is SGHNT and CDR2 is YYREEE (reference sequence). The V end lost 4 bases, the J end lost 9 bases, and 8 bases lay between the germline ends. The DNA for the CDR3 is TGTGCCAGCAGCCAAGCGGTTGAGCAGTTCTTC. It is translated as CASSQAVEQFF. The full variable domain, in which reference TRBV5-4 and TRBJ2-1 provide the parts outside the CDR3, is ETGVTQSPTHLIKTRGQQVTLRCSSQSGHNTVSWYQQALGQGPQFIFQYYREEENGRGNFPPRFSGLQFPNYSSELNVNALELDDSALYLCASSQAVEQFFGPGTRLTVL.

The chain joins TRBV5-1 to TRBJ2-1, with TRBD2 identical over 7 bases. Germline trimming cut 4 bases from V and 5 bases from J; bases unmatched to any gene: 6. This CDR3 has 14 amino acids. Germline CDR1 and CDR2: SGHRS and YFSETQ. CDR3 DNA: TGCGCCAGCAGCCAGTCGGGGGGAAACAATGAGCAGTTCTTC. This sequence encodes CASSQSGGNNEQFF.